This T cell receptor beta chain was recorded in a study of T cells in Graves' hyperthyroidism and ophthalmopathy. The CDR3 has 15 amino acids. Germline V lookup: CDR1 SGHTA, CDR2 FQGNSA. V lost 1 base and J lost 3, with 12 bases in between. This clonotype was seen many times. Amplified regions were TCR beta CDR3 sequences from RNA transcripts. HTBI primers were used for first-round RT-PCR of the TCR CDR3. TCRdb fed the multiplex PCR reads into MiXCR, producing one record per CDR3 protein. The sample contains about 410,000 distinct CDR3 sequences, roughly 15% of which appear only once. Ophthalmopathy patients had moderate-to-severe active disease, CAS ≥3, NOSPECS ≥4, and disease duration under 3 months. In making diagnoses, clinical symptoms, serum thyroxine and TRAb, thyroid ultrasound and orbital computed tomography were all used. The authors obtained PBMCs from around 11 ml of fresh peripheral blood.

The chain employs TRBV7-2 and TRBJ1-2; D is ambiguous. The sequenced material came from blood. The source is a woman younger than 45 with Graves' ophthalmopathy. The CDR3 region is CASSLGGQTHYGYTF. In DNA, the CDR3 is TGTGCCAGCAGCTTAGGTGGCCAGACCCACTATGGCTACACCTTC.